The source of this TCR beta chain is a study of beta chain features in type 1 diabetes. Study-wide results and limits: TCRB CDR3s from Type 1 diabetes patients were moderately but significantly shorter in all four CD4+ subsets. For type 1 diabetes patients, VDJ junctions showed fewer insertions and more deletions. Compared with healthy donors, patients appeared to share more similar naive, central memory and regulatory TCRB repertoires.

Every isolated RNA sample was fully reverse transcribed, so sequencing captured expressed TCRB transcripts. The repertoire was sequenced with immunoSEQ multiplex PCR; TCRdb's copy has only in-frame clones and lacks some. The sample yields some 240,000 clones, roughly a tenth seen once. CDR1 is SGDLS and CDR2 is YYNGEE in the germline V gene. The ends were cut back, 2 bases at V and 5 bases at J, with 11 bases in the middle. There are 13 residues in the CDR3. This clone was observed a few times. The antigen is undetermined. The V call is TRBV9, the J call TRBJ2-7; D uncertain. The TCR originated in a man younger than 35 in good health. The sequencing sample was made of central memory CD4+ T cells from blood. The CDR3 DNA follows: TGTGCCAGCAGCGTCTCCCCATGGGACGAGCAGTACTTC. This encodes CASSVSPWDEQYF.